This T cell receptor beta chain was observed in a study of blood T cell repertoires in COVID-19. Study context: PBMCs, B-cell-depleted T cells, or T cells provided the cDNA or gDNA that made up the material.

Produced via immunoSEQ multiplex PCR; TCRdb's table is partial and in-frame only. The sample contains tens of thousands of clones, 80% of which appear only once. The CDR3 length is 13 residues. The V segment lost 9 bases and the J segment 5 bases; nucleotides outside the gene matches: 6. Germline V gene lookup returns CDR1 PRHDT and CDR2 FYEKMQ (reference sequence). J is TRBJ2-1 and V is TRBV13; 8 bases align to TRBD1. The TCR sequence derives from a woman aged 70 to 79 with acute or convalescent COVID-19. The sequencing input was peripheral blood. CDR3 coding DNA: TGTGCCAGTTCCAGGGGGCACAACAATGAGCAGTTCTTC. Protein: CASSRGHNNEQFF.